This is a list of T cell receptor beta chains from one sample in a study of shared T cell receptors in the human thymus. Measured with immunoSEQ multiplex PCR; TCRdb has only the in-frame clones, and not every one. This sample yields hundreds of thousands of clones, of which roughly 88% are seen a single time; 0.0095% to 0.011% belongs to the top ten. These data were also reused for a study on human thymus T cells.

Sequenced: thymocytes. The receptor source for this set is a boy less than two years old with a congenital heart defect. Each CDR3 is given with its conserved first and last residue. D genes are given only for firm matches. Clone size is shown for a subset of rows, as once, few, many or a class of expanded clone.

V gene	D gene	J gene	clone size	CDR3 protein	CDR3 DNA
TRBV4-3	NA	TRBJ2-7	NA	CASSQTLQPERRSYEQYF	TGCGCCAGCAGCCAGACCCTCCAACCGGAGCGTCGCTCCTACGAGCAGTACTTC
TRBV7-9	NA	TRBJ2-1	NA	CASSSGTYNEQFF	TGTGCCAGCAGCTCCGGGACTTACAATGAGCAGTTCTTC
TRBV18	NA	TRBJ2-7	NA	CASSPRGGGSRSYEQYF	TGTGCCAGCTCACCGCGGGGTGGGGGGAGCCGCTCCTACGAGCAGTACTTC
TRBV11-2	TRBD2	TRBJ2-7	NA	CASSLEGGRAGSYEQYF	TGTGCCAGCAGCTTAGAAGGCGGGAGGGCCGGTTCCTACGAGCAGTACTTC
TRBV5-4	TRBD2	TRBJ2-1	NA	CASSLAGTSGRNEQFF	TGTGCCAGCAGCTTGGCCGGGACTAGCGGGAGAAATGAGCAGTTCTTC
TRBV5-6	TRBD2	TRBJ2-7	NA	CASTWAGVDYEQYF	TGTGCCAGCACCTGGGCGGGGGTAGACTACGAGCAGTACTTC
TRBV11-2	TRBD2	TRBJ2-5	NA	CASSIETPSLAAIQETQYF	TGTGCCAGCAGCATAGAGACCCCTTCACTAGCGGCGATCCAAGAGACCCAGTACTTC
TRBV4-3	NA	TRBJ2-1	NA	CASSQDSGETNYNEQFF	TGCGCCAGCAGCCAAGATAGCGGCGAAACCAACTACAATGAGCAGTTCTTC
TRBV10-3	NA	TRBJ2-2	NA	CAISETREGDPRTGELFF	TGTGCCATCAGTGAGACGAGGGAGGGGGACCCAAGGACCGGGGAGCTGTTTTTT
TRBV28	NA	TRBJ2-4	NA	CASSLRHVGAKNIQYF	TGTGCCAGCAGTTTACGTCACGTCGGGGCCAAAAACATTCAGTACTTC
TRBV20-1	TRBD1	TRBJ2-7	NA	CSGTATYEQYF	TGCAGCGGGACAGCCACCTACGAGCAGTACTTC
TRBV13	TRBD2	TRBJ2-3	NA	CASSPHRTSGRSVGETQYF	TGTGCCAGCAGCCCGCACCGGACTAGCGGGAGGAGCGTAGGAGAGACGCAGTATTTT
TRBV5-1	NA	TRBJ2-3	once	CASSATLLNTDTQYF	TGCGCCAGCAGCGCCACTCTCCTTAACACAGATACGCAGTATTTT
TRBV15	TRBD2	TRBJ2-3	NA	CATSSLGLAGGSTDTQYF	TGTGCCACCAGCAGCCTGGGACTAGCGGGAGGAAGCACAGATACGCAGTATTTT
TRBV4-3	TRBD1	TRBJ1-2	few	CASSQGTGGSVYGYTF	TGCGCCAGCAGCCAAGGAACAGGGGGGTCGGTCTATGGCTACACCTTC
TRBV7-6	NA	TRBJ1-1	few	CASSLVDIGGEAFF	TGTGCCAGCAGCTTAGTGGATATAGGGGGTGAAGCTTTCTTT
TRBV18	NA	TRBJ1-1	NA	CASSPPRNTEAFF	TGTGCCAGCTCACCACCCCGGAACACTGAAGCTTTCTTT
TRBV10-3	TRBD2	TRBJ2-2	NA	CAITAGDRDLGLAGETGELFF	TGTGCCATCACCGCCGGGGACAGGGATTTGGGACTAGCGGGAGAGACCGGGGAGCTGTTTTTC
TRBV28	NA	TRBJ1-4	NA	CASRGGLNEKLFF	TGTGCCAGCCGCGGGGGGCTTAATGAAAAACTGTTTTTT
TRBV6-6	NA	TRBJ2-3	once	CASSYSRLEPTQYF	TGTGCCAGCAGTTACTCCAGACTAGAACCTACGCAGTATTTT
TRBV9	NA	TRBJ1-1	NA	CASSRSLGDTLNTEAFF	TGTGCCAGCAGCCGGAGCTTGGGGGACACACTGAACACTGAAGCTTTCTTT
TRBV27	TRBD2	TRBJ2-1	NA	CASSLSGTSGNRRDEQFF	TGTGCCAGCAGTCTATCGGGGACTAGCGGGAATCGTAGGGATGAGCAGTTCTTC
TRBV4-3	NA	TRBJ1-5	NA	CASSQGAKSNQPQHF	TGCGCCAGCAGCCAGGGGGCGAAGAGCAATCAGCCCCAGCATTTT
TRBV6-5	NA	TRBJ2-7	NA	CASRSALISSYEQYF	TGTGCCAGCAGGTCAGCGCTTATCAGCTCCTACGAGCAGTACTTC
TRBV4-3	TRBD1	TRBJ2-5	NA	CASSLRTGPGETQYF	TGCGCCAGCAGCCTCCGGACAGGCCCTGGGGAGACCCAGTACTTC
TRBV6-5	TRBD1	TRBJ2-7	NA	CASSLIQGGNYEQYF	TGTGCCAGCAGTCTCATACAGGGGGGAAACTACGAGCAGTACTTC
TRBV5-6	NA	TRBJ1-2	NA	CASSLTGGVGPNYGYTF	TGTGCCAGCAGCTTGACAGGTGGGGTGGGCCCTAACTATGGCTACACCTTC
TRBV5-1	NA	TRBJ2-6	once	CASSFKGTGANVLTF	TGCGCCAGCAGCTTCAAGGGGACTGGGGCCAACGTCCTGACTTTC
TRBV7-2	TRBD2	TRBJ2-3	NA	CASSFGRAGGDTQYF	TGTGCCAGCAGCTTCGGGAGGGCGGGGGGAGATACGCAGTATTTT
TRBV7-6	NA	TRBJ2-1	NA	CASSPDRESEQFF	TGTGCCAGCAGCCCGGATCGGGAAAGTGAGCAGTTCTTC
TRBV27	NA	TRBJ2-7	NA	CATHPYEQYF	TGTGCCACCCATCCCTACGAGCAGTACTTC
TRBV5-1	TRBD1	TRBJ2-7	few	CASSLDGQGRLFYEQYF	TGCGCCAGCAGCTTGGATGGACAGGGCCGGCTATTCTACGAGCAGTACTTC
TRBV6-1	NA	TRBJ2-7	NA	CASSEEPSYEQYF	TGTGCCAGCAGTGAAGAGCCATCCTACGAGCAGTACTTC
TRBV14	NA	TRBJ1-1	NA	CASSQSPGNTEAFF	TGTGCCAGCAGCCAATCTCCGGGGAACACTGAAGCTTTCTTT
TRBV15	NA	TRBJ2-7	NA	CATSRDKFPAVAYEQYF	TGTGCCACCAGCAGAGATAAATTTCCAGCGGTCGCCTACGAGCAGTACTTC
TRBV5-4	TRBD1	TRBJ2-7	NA	CASSLIDRDADEQYF	TGTGCCAGCAGCTTGATCGACAGGGACGCGGACGAGCAGTACTTC
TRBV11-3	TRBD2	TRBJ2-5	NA	CASSQWGASGRVWEQYF	TGTGCCAGCAGCCAATGGGGGGCTAGCGGGAGAGTATGGGAGCAGTACTTC
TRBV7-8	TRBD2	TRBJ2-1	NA	CASSPGLAGPIFEQFF	TGTGCCAGCAGCCCCGGACTAGCGGGACCCATTTTTGAGCAGTTCTTC
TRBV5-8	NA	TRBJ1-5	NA	CASSHTGPWGQFFHQPQHF	TGTGCCAGCAGCCATACAGGGCCCTGGGGGCAGTTTTTTCATCAGCCCCAGCATTTT
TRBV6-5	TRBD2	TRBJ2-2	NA	CASRGSGRAGELFF	TGTGCCAGCAGGGGGAGCGGGAGGGCTGGGGAGCTGTTTTTT
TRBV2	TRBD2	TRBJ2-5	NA	CASRETSGQETQYF	TGTGCCAGCAGAGAGACTAGCGGCCAAGAGACCCAGTACTTC
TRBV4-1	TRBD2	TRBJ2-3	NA	CASSLPRTSGTDTQYF	TGCGCCAGCAGCCTACCCAGGACTAGCGGGACAGATACGCAGTATTTT
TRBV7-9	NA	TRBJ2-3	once	CASSPGGGGADTQYF	TGTGCCAGCAGCCCAGGGGGCGGGGGGGCGGATACGCAGTATTTT